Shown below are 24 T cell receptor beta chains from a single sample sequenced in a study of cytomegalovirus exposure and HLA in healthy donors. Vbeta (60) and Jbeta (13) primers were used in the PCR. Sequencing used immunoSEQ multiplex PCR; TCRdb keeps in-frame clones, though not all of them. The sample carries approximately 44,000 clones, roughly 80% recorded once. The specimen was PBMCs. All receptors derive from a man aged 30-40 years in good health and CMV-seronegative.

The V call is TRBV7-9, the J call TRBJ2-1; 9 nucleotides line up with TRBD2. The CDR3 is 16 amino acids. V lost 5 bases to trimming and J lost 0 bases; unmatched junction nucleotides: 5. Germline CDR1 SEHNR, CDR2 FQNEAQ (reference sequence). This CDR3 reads CASSLSGSSSYNEQFF. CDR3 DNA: TGTGCCAGCAGCCTTAGCGGGAGCAGCTCCTACAATGAGCAGTTCTTC. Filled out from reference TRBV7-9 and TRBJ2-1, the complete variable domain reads DTGVSQNPRHKITKRGQNVTFRCDPISEHNRLYWYRQTLGQGPEFLTYFQNEAQLEKSRLLSDRFSAERPKGSFSTLEIQRTEQGDSAMYLCASSLSGSSSYNEQFFGPGTRLTVL.

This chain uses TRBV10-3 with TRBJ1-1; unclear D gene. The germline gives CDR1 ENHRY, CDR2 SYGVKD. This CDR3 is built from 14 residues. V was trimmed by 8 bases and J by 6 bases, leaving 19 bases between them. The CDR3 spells CAIAQPGSFSEAFF. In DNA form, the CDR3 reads TGTGCCATCGCCCAGCCAGGTTCATTCTCTGAAGCTTTCTTT.

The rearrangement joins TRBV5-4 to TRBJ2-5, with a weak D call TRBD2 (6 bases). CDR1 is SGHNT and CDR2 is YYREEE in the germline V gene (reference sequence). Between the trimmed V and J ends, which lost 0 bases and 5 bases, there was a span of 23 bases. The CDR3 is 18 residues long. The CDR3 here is CASSLASTVGPAGETQYF. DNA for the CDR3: TGTGCCAGCAGCTTGGCTAGCACCGTCGGCCCGGCGGGGGAGACCCAGTACTTC.

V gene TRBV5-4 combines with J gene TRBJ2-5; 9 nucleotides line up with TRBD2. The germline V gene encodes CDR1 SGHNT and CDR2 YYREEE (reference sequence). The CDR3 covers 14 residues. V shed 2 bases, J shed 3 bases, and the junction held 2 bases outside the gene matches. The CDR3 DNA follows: TGTGCCAGCAGCTTTTCTAGCGGGAAAGAGACCCAGTACTTC. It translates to CASSFSSGKETQYF.

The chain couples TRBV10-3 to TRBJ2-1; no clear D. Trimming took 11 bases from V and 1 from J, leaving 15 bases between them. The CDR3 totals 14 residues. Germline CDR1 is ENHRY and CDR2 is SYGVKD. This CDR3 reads CAVGQRGSYNEQFF. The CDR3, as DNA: TGTGCCGTTGGCCAGCGAGGTTCCTACAATGAGCAGTTCTTC.

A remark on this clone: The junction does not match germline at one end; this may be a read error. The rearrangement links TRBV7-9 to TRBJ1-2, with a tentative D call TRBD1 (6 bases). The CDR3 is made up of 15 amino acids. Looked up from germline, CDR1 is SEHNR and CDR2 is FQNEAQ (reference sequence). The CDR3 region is CSSSSFLPGVNGYTF. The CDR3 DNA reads TGTTCCAGCAGCTCGTTTTTACCAGGGGTGAACGGCTACACCTTC.

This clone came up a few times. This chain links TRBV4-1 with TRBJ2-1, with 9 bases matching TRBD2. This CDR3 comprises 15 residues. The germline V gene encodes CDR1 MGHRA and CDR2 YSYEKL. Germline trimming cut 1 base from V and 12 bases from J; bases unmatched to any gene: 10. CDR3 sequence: CASSQALAGLIGQFF. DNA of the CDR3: TGCGCCAGCAGCCAAGCGCTAGCGGGATTGATTGGGCAGTTCTTC.

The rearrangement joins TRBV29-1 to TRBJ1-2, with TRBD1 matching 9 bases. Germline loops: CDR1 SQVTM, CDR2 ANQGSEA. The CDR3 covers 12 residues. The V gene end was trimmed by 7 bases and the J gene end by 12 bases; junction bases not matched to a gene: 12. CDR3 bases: TGCAGCGCACCCCTGACAGGGGGGCACAACACCTTC. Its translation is CSAPLTGGHNTF.

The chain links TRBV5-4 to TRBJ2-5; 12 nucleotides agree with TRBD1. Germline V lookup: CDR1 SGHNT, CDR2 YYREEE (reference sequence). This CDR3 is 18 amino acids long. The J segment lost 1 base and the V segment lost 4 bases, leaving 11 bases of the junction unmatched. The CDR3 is CASSRGQGAIKLQETQYF. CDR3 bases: TGTGCCAGCAGCCGGGGACAGGGGGCGATCAAACTCCAAGAGACCCAGTACTTC.

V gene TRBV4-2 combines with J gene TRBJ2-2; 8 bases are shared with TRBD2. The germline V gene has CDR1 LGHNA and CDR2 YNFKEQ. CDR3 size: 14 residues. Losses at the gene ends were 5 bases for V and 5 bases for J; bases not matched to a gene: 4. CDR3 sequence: CASSVSGSTGELFF. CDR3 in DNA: TGTGCCAGCAGCGTCAGCGGGAGTACCGGGGAGCTGTTTTTT.

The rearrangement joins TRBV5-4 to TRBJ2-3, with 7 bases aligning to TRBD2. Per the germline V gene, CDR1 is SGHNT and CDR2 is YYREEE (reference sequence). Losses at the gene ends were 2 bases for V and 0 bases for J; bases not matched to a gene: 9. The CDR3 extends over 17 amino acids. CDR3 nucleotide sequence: TGTGCCAGCAGCTTTAGGAGTACTAGCGCGAGCACAGATACGCAGTATTTT. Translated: CASSFRSTSASTDTQYF.

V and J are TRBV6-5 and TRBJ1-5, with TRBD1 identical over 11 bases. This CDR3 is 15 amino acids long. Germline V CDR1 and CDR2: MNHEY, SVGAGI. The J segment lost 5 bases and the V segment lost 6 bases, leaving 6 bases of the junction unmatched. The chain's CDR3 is CASSPGQGAHQPQHF. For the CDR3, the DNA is TGTGCCAGCAGCCCCGGACAGGGGGCTCATCAGCCCCAGCATTTT.

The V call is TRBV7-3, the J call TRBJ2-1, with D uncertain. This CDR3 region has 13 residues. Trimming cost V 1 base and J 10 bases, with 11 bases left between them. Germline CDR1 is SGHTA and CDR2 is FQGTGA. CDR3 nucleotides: TGTGCCAGCAGCTTAAGATGGTCAGAAGAGCAGTTCTTC. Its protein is CASSLRWSEEQFF. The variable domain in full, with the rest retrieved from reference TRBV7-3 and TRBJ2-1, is GAGVSQTPSNKVTEKGKYVELRCDPISGHTALYWYRQSLGQGPEFLIYFQGTGAADDSGLPNDRFFAVRPEGSVSTLKIQRTERGDSAVYLCASSLRWSEEQFFGPGTRLTVL.

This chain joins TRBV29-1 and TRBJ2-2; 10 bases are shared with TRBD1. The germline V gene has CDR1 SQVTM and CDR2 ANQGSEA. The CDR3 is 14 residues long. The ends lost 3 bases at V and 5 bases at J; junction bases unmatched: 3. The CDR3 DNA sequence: TGCAGCGTTGAGGGGACAGGGGTTACCGGGGAGCTGTTTTTT. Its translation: CSVEGTGVTGELFF.

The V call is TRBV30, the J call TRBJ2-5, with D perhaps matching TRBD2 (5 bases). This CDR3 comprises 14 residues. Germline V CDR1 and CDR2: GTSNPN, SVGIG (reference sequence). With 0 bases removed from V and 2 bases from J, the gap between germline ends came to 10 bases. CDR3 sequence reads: CAWSVARGQETQYF. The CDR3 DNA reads TGTGCCTGGAGTGTAGCCAGAGGGCAAGAGACCCAGTACTTC.

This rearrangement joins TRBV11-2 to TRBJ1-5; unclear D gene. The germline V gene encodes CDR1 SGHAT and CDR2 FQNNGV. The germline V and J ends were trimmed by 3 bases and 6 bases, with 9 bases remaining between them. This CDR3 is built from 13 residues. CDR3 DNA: TGTGCCAGCAGCTTCGGGATCGGTCAGCCCCAGCATTTT. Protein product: CASSFGIGQPQHF.

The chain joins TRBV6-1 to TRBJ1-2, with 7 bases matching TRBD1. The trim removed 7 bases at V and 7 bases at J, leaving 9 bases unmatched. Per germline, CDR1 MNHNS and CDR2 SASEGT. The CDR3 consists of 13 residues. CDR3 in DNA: TGTGCCAGCACGCGAAGCACAGGGGCTGGCTACACCTTC. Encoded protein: CASTRSTGAGYTF.

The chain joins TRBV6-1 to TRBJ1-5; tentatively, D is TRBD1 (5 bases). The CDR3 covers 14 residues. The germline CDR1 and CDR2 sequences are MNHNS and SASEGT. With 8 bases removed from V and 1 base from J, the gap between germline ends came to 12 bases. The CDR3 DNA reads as TGTGCCAGCGCCCCCGCAGGGAGCAATCAGCCCCAGCATTTT. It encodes CASAPAGSNQPQHF.

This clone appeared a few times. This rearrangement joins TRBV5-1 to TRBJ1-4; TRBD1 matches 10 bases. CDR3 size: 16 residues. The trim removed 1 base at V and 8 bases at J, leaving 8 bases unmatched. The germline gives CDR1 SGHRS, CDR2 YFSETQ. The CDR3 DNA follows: TGCGCCAGCAGCTTGACGACAGGGGGCCTCAAAGAAAAACTGTTTTTT. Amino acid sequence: CASSLTTGGLKEKLFF.

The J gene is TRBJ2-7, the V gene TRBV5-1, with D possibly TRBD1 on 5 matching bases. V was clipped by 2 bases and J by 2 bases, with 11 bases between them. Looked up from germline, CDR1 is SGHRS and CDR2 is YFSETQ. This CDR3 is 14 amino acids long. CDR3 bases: TGCGCCAGCAGCTTAAGGGGTGGGGCCTACGAGCAGTACTTC. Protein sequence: CASSLRGGAYEQYF.

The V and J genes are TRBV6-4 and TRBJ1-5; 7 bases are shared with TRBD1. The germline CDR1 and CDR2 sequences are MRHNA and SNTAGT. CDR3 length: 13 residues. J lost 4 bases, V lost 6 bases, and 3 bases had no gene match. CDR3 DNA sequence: TGTGCCAGCAGCACAGGGGTTAATCAGCCCCAGCATTTT. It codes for CASSTGVNQPQHF.

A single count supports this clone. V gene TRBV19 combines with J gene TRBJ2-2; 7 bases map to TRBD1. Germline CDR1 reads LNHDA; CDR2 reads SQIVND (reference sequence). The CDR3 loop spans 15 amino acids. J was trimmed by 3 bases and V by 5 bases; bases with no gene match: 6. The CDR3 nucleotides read TGTGCCAGTAGTCCCCGGGACAGAGACACCGGGGAGCTGTTTTTT. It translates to CASSPRDRDTGELFF.

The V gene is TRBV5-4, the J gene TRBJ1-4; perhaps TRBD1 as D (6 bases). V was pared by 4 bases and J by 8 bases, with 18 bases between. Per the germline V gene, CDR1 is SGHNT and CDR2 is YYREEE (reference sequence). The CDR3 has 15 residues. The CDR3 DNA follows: TGTGCCAGCAGCGCTCCTGGGGGCGATGTGGAAAAACTGTTTTTT. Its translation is CASSAPGGDVEKLFF.

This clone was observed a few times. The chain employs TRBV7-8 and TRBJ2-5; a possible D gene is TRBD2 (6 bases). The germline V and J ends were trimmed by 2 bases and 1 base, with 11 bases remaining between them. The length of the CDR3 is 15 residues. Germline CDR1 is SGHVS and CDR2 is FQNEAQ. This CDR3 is CASSLSGGVQETQYF. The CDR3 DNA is TGTGCCAGCAGCTTAAGCGGAGGGGTCCAAGAGACCCAGTACTTC.